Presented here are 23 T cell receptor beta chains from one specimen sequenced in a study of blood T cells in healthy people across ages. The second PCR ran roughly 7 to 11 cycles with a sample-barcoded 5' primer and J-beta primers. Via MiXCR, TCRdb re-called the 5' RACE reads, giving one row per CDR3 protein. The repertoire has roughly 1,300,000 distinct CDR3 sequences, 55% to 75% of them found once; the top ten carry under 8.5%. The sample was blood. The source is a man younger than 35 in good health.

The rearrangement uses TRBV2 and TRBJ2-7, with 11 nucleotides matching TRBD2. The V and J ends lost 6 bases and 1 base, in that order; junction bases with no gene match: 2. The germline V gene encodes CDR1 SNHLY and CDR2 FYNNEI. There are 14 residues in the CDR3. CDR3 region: CASRASGRSYEQYF. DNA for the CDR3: TGTGCCAGCAGGGCTAGCGGGAGGTCCTACGAGCAGTACTTC.

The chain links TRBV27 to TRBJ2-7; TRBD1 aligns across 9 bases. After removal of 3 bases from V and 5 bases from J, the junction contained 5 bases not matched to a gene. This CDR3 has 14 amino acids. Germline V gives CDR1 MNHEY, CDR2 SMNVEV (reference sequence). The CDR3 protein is CASSFGTGTHEQYF. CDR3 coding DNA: TGTGCCAGCAGTTTCGGGACAGGGACCCACGAGCAGTACTTC.

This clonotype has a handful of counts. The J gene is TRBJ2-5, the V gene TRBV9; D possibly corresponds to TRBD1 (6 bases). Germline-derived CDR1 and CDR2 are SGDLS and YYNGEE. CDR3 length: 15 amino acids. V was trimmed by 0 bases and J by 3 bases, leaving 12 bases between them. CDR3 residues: CASSVAPDSEETQYF. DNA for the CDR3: TGTGCCAGCAGCGTAGCCCCGGACAGTGAAGAGACCCAGTACTTC.

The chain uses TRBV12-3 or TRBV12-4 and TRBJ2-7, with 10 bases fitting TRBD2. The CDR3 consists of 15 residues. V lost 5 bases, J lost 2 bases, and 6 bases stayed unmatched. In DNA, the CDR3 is TGTGCCAGCAGTCCGAGACTAGCGGGTCCCTACGAGCAGTACTTC. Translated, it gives CASSPRLAGPYEQYF.

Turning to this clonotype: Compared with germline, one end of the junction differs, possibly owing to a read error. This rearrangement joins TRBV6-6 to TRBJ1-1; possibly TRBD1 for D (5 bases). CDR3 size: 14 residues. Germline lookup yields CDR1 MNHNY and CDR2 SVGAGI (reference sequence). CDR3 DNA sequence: TGTGCCAGCAGTTACCCGGGGCTTGGAGCTGAGGCTTTCTTT. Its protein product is CASSYPGLGAEAFF.

The CDR3 region has the DNA TGCAGTGCCCTAGGGGGGGCAGGGGGCGCCTACAATGAGCAGTACTTC. Protein sequence: CSALGGAGGAYNEQYF. This chain connects TRBV20-1 to TRBJ2-7; D perhaps matches TRBD1 (8 bases). V was trimmed by 6 bases and J by 7 bases, leaving 28 bases between them. This CDR3 has 16 residues. Germline CDR1 DFQATT, CDR2 SNEGSKA (reference sequence).

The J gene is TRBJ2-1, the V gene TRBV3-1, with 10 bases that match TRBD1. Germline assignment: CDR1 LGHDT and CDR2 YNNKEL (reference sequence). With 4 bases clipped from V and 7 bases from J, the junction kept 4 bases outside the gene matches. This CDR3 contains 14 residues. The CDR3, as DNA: TGTGCCAGCAGCCCCGGGACAGGGGAAAATGAGCAGTTCTTC. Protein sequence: CASSPGTGENEQFF.

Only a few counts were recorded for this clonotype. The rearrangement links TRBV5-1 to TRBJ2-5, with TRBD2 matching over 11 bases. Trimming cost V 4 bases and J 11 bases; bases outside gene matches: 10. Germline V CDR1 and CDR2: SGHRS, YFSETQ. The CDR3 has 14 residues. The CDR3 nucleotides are TGCGCCAGCAGCGTACCAACTAGCGGGAGTGAGCAGTACTTC. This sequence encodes CASSVPTSGSEQYF.

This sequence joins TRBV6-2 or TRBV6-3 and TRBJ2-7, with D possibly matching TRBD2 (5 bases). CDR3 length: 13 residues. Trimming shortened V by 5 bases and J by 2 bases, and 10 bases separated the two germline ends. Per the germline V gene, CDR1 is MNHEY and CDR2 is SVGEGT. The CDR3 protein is CASSNREPYEQYF. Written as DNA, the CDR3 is TGTGCCAGCAGTAACCGGGAACCCTACGAGCAGTACTTC.

The CDR3 loop is CASSFGRKKLFF. DNA for the CDR3: TGTGCCAGCAGCTTTGGTAGGAAAAAACTGTTTTTT. The chain joins TRBV7-9 to TRBJ1-4; D uncertain. V lost 3 bases, J lost 9 bases, and 8 bases lay in between. This CDR3 is built from 12 residues. Germline V gene sequence: CDR1 SEHNR, CDR2 FQNEAQ (reference sequence).

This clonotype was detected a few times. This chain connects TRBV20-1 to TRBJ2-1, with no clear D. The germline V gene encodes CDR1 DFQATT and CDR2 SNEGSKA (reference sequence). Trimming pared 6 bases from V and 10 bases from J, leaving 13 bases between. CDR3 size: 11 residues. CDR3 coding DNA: TGCAGTGCCGCCATGGGGATCGAGCAGTTCTTC. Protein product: CSAAMGIEQFF.

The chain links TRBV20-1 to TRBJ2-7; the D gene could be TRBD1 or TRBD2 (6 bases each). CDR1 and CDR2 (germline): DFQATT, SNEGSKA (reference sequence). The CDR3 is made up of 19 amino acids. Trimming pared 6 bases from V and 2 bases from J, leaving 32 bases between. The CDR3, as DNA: TGCAGTGCCTCCCCGGGAGATAGGACAGTCCACACTAGGCCCTACGAGCAGTACTTC. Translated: CSASPGDRTVHTRPYEQYF.

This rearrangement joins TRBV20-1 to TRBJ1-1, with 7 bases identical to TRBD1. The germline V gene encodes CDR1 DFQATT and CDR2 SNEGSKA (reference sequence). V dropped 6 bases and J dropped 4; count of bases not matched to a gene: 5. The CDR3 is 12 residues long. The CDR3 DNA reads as TGCAGTGCGAGGGGGCACGGCACTGAAGCTTTCTTT. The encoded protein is CSARGHGTEAFF.

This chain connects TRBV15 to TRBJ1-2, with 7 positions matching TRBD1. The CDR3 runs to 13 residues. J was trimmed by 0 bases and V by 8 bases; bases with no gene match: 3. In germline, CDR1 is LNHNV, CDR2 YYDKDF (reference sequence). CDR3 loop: CATRQGSNYGYTF. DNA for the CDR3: TGTGCCACCCGACAGGGATCTAACTATGGCTACACCTTC.

CDR3 loop: CASRLPNKGYEQYF. Written as DNA, the CDR3 is TGCGCCAGCAGACTCCCGAACAAGGGATACGAGCAGTACTTC. The chain uses TRBV5-1 and TRBJ2-5; D gene unclear. Gene TRBJ2-7 matches the end of the DNA better, so the J call may be wrong. This CDR3 has 14 residues. Germline V gives CDR1 SGHRS, CDR2 YFSETQ.

CDR3 coding DNA: TGCAGTGCTGCCCCGCAGGGCAGCACAGATACGCAGTATTTT. It specifies CSAAPQGSTDTQYF. The chain couples TRBV20-1 to TRBJ2-3, with TRBD1 as a possible D gene (5 bases). The length of the CDR3 is 14 residues. Trimming shortened V by 5 bases and J by 0 bases, and 12 bases separated the two germline ends. The germline gives CDR1 DFQATT, CDR2 SNEGSKA (reference sequence).

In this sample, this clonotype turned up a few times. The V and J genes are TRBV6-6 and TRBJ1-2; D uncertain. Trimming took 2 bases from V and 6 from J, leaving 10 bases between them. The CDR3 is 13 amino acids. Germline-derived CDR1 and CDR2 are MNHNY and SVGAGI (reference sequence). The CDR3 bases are TGTGCCAGCAGTTACACGCCAGCAAATGGCTACACCTTC. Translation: CASSYTPANGYTF.

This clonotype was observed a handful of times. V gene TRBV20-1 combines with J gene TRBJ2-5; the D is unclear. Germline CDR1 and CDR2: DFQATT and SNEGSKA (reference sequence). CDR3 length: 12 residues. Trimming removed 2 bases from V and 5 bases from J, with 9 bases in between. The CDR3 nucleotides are TGCAGTGCTAGACTCGTCGGGGAGACCCAGTACTTC. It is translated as CSARLVGETQYF.

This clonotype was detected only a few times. The CDR3: CSARGEDNEQFF. The CDR3 coding sequence is TGCAGCGCCCGGGGGGAGGACAATGAGCAGTTCTTC. The rearrangement uses TRBV29-1 and TRBJ2-1; 7 positions match TRBD2. Germline values: CDR1 SQVTM, CDR2 ANQGSEA. This CDR3 region has 12 residues. V lost 7 bases, J lost 5 bases, and 5 bases stayed unmatched.

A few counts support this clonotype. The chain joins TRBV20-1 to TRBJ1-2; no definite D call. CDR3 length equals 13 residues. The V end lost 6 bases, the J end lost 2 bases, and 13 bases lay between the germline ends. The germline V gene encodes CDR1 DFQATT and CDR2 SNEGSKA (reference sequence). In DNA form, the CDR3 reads TGCAGTGCGGCTCTCGGAGGCAACTATGGCTACACCTTC. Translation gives CSAALGGNYGYTF.

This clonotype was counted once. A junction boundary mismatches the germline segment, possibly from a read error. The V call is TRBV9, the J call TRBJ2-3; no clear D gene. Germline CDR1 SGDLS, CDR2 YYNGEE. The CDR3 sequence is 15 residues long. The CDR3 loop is CASTTYQVDTDAQYF. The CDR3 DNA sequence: TGTGCCAGCACGACCTACCAAGTAGACACAGATGCGCAGTATTTT.

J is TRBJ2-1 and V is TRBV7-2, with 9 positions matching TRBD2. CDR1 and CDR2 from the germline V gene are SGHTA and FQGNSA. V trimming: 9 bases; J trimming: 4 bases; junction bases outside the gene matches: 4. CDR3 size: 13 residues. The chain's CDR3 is CASSGSAYNEQFF. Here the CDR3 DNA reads TGTGCCAGTAGCGGGAGTGCGTACAATGAGCAGTTCTTC.

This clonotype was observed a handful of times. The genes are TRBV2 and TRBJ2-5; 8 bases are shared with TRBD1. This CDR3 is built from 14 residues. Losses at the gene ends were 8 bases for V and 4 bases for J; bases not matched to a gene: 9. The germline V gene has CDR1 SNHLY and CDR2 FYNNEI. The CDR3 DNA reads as TGTGCCAGCGCCTGGACAGGGAACATAGAGACCCAGTACTTC. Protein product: CASAWTGNIETQYF.